Listed here are 3 T cell receptor beta chains from one sample, sequenced in a study of glioma-infiltrating T cells after dendritic cell vaccination. The time point: after dendritic cell vaccination, including at tumor progression/relapse. This table comes from immunoSEQ multiplex PCR, and its TCRdb copy is limited to in-frame clones, with some not included. The sample carries 85,000 or so clones, 85% recorded once. Sequenced material: blood, taken after dendritic cell vaccination. These receptors all stem from a human donor with glioblastoma.

The chain carries TRBV10-1 and TRBJ2-7; D possibly corresponds to TRBD1 (6 bases). The CDR3 extends over 15 amino acids. Trimming pared 6 bases from V and 4 bases from J, leaving 19 bases between. Germline V CDR1 and CDR2: WNHNN, SYGVQD (reference sequence). The CDR3 nucleotides read TGCGCCAGCAGCCTCCAAGATGGGGGCCGATACGAGCAGTACTTC. Amino acids: CASSLQDGGRYEQYF.

The CDR3 DNA sequence: TGTGCCAGCAGCCAAGACGGGACTAGCGGGATATTCTACAATGAGCAGTTCTTC. Translating gives CASSQDGTSGIFYNEQFF. The gene calls are TRBV4-2 and TRBJ2-1; 13 bases are a match to TRBD2. The CDR3 totals 18 residues. The V and J ends lost 0 bases and 3 bases, in that order; junction bases with no gene match: 5. Germline V CDR1 and CDR2: LGHNA, YNFKEQ.

The rearrangement joins TRBV29-1 to TRBJ2-7; tentative D call: TRBD2 (5 bases). The CDR3 covers 13 residues. Trimming removed 5 bases at V and 0 bases at J, with 11 bases between. Germline loops: CDR1 SQVTM, CDR2 ANQGSEA. In DNA form, the CDR3 reads TGCAGCGTTCACCCTGAGGGCTCCTACGAGCAGTACTTC. It codes for CSVHPEGSYEQYF.